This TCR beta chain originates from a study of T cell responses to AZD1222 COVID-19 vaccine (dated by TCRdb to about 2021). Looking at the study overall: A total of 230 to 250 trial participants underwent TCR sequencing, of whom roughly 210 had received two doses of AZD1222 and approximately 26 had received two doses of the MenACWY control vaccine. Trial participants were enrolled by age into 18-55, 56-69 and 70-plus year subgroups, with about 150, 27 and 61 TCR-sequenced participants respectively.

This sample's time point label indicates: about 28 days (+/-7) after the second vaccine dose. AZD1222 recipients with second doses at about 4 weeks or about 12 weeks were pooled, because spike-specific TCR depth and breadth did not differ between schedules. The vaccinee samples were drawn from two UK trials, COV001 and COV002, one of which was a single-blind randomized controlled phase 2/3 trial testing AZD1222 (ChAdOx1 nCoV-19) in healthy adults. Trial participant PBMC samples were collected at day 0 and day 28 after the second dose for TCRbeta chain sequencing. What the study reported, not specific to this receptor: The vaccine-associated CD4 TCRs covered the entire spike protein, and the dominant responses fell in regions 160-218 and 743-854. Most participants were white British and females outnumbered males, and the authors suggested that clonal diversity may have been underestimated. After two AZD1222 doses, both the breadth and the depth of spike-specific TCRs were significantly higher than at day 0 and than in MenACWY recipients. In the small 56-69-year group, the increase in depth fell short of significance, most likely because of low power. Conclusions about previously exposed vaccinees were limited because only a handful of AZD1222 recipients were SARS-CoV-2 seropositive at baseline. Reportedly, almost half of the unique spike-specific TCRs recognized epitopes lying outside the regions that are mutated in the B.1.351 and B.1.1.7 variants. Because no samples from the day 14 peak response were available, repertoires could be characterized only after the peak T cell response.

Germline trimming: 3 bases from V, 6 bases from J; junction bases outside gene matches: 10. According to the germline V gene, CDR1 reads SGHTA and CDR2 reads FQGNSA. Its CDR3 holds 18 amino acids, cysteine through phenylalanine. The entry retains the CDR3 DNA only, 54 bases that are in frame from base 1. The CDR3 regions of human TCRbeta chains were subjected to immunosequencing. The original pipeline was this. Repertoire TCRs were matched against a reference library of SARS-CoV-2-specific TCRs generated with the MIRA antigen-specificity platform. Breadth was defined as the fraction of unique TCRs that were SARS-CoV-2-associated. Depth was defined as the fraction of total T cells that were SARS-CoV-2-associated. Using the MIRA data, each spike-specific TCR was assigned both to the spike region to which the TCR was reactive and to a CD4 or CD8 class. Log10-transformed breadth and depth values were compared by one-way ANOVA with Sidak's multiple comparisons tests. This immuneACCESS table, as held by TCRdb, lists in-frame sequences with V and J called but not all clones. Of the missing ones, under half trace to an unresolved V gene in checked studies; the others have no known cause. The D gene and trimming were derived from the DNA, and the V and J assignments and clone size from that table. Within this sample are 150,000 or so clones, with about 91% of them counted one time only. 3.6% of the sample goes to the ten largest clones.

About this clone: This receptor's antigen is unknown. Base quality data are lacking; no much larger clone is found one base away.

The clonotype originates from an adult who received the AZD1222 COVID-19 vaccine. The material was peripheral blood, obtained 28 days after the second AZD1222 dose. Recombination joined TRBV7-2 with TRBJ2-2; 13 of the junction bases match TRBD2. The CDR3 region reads CASSFRTSGRVVAGELFF. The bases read TGTGCCAGCAGCTTCCGGACTAGCGGGAGAGTTGTAGCCGGGGAGCTGTTTTTT.